The clone carrying this T cell receptor beta chain has at least ten counts. Its cognate antigen is unknown. It was with a sample-barcoded 5' primer and a J-beta primer mix that a second PCR of about 6 to 12 cycles was run. Researchers report that a template-switch adaptor with 12 random nucleotides tagged each cDNA molecule. TCRdb re-derived calls from the 5' RACE reads in MiXCR, one entry per CDR3 protein. The sample gives about 1.7 million distinct CDR3 sequences, 28% of which show up once; over 7% is in the top ten. This sample was taken from a study of blood T cells in healthy people across ages. Study-level findings and limits: Age showed a roughly linear inverse relationship with TCR beta diversity per million T cells.

The source is a woman aged 30 to 39 in good health. The sample was blood.

CDR3 in DNA: TGTGCCAGCAGCTTACGCTACTCAACATTAAGGCCCTACGAGCAGTACTTC. Its translation: CASSLRYSTLRPYEQYF. The chain is built from TRBV7-3 and TRBJ2-7; the D is unclear. This CDR3 contains 17 residues. The V and J ends lost 2 bases and 2 bases respectively, with 19 bases between them. Germline V gene sequence: CDR1 SGHTA, CDR2 FQGTGA.